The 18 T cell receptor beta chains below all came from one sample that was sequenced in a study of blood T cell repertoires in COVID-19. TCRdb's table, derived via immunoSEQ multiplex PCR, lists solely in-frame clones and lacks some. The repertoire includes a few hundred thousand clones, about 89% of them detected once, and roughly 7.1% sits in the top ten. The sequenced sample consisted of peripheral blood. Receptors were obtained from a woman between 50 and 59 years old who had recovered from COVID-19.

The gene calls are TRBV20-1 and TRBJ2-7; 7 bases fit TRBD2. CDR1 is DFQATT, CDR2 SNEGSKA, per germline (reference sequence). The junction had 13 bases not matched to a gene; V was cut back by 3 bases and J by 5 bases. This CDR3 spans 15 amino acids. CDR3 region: CSASLGGAGSDEQYF. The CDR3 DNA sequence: TGCAGTGCTAGTTTGGGAGGAGCGGGGAGCGACGAGCAGTACTTC.

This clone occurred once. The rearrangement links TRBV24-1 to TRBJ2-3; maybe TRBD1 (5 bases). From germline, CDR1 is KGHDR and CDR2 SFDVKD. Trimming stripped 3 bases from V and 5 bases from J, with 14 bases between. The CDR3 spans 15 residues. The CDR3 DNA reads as TGTGCCACCAGTGATAGGTCAGGGTGGCAAGATACGCAGTATTTT. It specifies CATSDRSGWQDTQYF.

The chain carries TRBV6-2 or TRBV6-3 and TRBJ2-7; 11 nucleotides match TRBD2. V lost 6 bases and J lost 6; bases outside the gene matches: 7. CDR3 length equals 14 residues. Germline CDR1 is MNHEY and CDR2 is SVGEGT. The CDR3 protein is CASSLSGGAFEQYF. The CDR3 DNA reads TGTGCCAGCAGCCTTAGCGGGGGGGCCTTCGAGCAGTACTTC.

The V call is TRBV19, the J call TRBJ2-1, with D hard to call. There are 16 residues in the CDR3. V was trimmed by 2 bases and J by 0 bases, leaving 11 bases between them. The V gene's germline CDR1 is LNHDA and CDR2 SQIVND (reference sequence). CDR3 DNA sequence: TGTGCCAGTAGTATAAGTTCCACAGCCTCCTACAATGAGCAGTTCTTC. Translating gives CASSISSTASYNEQFF.

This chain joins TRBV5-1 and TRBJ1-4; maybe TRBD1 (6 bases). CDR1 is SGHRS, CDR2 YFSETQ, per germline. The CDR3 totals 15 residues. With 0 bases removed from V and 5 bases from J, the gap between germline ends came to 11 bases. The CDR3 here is CASSLGRGTNEKLFF. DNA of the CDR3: TGCGCCAGCAGCTTGGGTAGGGGGACCAATGAAAAACTGTTTTTT.

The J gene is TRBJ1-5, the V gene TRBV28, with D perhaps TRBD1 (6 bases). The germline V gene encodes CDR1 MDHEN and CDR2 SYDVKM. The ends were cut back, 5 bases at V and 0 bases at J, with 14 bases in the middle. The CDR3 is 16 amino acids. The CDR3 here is CASSEDRPRSNQPQHF. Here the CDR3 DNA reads TGTGCCAGCAGTGAAGACAGGCCCCGTAGCAATCAGCCCCAGCATTTT.

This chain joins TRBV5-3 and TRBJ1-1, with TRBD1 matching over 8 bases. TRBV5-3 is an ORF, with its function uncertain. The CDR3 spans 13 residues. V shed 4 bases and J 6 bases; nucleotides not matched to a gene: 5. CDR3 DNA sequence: TGTGCCAGAAGCCCGACAGGGGACCCTGAAGCTTTCTTT. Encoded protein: CARSPTGDPEAFF.

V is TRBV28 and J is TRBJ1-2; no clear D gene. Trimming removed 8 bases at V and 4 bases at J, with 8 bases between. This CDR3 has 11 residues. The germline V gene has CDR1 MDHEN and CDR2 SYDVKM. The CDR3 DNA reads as TGTGCCAGCGGGAGGTTCTATGGCTACACCTTC. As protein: CASGRFYGYTF.

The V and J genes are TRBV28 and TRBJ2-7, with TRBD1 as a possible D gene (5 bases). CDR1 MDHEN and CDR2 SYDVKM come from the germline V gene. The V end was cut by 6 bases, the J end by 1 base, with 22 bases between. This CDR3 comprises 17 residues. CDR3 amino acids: CASRPQGNKGRSYEQYF. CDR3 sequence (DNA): TGTGCCAGCAGACCCCAGGGAAATAAAGGAAGGTCCTACGAGCAGTACTTC.

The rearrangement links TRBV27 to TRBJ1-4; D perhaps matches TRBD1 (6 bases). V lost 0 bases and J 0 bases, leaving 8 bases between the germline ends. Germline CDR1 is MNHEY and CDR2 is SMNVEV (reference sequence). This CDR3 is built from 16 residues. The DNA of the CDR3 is TGTGCCAGCAGTTTATCAAGACAGGCAACTAATGAAAAACTGTTTTTT. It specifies CASSLSRQATNEKLFF.

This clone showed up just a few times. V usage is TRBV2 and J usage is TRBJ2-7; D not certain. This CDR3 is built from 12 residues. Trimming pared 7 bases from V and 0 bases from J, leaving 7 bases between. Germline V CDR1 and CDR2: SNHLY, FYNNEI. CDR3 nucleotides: TGTGCCAGCAAAGCGCTCTCCTACGAGCAGTACTTC. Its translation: CASKALSYEQYF.

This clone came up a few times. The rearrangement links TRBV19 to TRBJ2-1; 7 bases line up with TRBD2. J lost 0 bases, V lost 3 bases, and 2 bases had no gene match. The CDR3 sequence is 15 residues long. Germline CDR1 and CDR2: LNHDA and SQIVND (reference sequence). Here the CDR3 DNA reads TGTGCCAGTAGTATGTGGGGGGGCTCCTACAATGAGCAGTTCTTC. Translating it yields CASSMWGGSYNEQFF.

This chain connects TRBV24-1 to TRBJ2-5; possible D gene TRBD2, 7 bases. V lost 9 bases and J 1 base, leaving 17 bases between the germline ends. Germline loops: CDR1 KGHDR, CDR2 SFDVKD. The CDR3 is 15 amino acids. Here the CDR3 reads CATHQGRGLQETQYF. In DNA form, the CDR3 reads TGTGCCACCCACCAGGGGAGGGGTCTCCAAGAGACCCAGTACTTC.

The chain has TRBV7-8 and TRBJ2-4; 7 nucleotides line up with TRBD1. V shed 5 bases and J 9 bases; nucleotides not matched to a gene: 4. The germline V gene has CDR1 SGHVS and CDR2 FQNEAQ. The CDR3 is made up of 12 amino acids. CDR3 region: CASSERQGIQYF. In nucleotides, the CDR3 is TGTGCCAGCAGCGAACGACAGGGCATTCAGTACTTC.

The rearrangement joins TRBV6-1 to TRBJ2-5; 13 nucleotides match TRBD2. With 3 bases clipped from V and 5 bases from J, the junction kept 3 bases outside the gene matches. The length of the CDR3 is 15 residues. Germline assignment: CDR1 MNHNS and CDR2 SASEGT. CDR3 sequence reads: CASSDRLAGGETQYF. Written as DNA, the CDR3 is TGTGCCAGCAGTGATCGACTAGCGGGAGGTGAGACCCAGTACTTC.

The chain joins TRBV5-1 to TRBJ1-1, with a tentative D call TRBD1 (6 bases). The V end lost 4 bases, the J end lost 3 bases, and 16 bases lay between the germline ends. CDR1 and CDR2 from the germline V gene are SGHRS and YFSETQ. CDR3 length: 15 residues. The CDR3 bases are TGCGCCAGCAGCCGGACTGGGGGCGCGGACACTGAAGCTTTCTTT. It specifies CASSRTGGADTEAFF.

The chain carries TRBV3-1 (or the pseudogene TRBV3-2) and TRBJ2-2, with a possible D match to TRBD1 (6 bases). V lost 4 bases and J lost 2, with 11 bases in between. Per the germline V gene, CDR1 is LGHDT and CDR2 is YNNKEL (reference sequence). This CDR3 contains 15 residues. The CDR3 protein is CASSLGHLNTGELFF. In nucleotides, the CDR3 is TGTGCCAGCAGCCTGGGACACCTTAACACCGGGGAGCTGTTTTTT.

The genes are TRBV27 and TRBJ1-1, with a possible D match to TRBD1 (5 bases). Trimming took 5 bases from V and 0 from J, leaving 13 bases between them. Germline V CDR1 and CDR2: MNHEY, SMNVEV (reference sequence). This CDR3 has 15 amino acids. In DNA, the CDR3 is TGTGCCAGCAGTGTGCAGGGACTCATGAACACTGAAGCTTTCTTT. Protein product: CASSVQGLMNTEAFF.